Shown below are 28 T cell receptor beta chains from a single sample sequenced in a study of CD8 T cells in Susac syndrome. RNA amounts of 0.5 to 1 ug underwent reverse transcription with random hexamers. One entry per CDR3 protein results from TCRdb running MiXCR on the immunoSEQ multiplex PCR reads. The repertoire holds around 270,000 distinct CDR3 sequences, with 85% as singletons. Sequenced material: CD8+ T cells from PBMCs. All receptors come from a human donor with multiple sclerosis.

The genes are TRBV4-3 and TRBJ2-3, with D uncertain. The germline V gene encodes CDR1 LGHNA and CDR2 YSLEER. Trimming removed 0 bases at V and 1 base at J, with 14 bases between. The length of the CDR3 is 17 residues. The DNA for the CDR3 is TGCGCCAGCAGCCAAGAAGCTTCAGAAAGCGGCACAGATACGCAGTATTTT. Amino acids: CASSQEASESGTDTQYF.

This chain's CDR3 is CASSLKVGGRLADTQYF. The CDR3 DNA reads as TGTGCCAGCAGCCTAAAAGTCGGGGGGCGGCTGGCAGATACGCAGTATTTT. The chain recombines TRBV28 with TRBJ2-3; tentatively, D is TRBD2 (7 bases). The germline CDR1 and CDR2 sequences are MDHEN and SYDVKM. Trimming took 6 bases from V and 4 from J, leaving 23 bases between them. The CDR3 runs 17 residues.

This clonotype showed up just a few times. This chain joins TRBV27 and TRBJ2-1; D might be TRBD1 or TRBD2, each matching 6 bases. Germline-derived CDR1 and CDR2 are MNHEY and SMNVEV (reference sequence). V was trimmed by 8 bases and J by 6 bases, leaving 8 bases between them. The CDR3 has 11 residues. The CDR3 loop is CASSGANEQFF. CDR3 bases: TGTGCCAGCTCGGGGGCCAATGAGCAGTTCTTC.

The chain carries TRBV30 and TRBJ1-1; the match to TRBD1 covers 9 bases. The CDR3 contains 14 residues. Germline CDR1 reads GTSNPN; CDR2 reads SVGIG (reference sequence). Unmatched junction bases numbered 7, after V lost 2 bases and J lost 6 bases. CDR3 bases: TGTGCCTGGAGTACCGGGACAGGGTCGCCTGAAGCTTTCTTT. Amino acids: CAWSTGTGSPEAFF.

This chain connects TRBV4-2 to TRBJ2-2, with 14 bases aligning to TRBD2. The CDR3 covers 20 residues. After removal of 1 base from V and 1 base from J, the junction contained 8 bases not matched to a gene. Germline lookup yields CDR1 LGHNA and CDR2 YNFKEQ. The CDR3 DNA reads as TGTGCCAGCAGCCAAGTCCCCGGGACTAGCGGGAGTAGGAACACCGGGGAGCTGTTTTTT. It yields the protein CASSQVPGTSGSRNTGELFF.

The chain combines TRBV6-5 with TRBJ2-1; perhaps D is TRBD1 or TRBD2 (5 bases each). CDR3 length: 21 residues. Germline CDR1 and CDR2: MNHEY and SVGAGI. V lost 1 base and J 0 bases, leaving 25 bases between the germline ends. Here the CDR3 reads CASSYLIGDLYAGTSYNEQFF. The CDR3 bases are TGTGCCAGCAGTTACTTAATAGGGGACCTTTACGCGGGTACCTCCTACAATGAGCAGTTCTTC.

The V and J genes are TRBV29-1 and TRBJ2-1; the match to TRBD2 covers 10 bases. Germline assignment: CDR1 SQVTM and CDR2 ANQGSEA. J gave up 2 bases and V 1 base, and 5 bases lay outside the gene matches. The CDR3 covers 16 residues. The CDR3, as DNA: TGCAGCGTTGAAGCCCTAGCGGGAGTAACCTACAATGAGCAGTTCTTC. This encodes CSVEALAGVTYNEQFF.

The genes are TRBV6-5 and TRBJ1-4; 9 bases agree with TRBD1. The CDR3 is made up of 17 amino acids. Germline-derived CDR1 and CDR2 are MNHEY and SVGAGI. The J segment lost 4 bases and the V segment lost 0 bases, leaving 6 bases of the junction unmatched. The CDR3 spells CASSYSDRTGVNEKLFF. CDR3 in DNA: TGTGCCAGCAGTTACTCGGACCGGACAGGGGTTAATGAAAAACTGTTTTTT.

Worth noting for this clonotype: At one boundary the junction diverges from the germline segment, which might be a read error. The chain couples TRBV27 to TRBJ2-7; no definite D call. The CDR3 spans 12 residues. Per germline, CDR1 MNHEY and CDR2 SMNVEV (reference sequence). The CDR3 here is CASSFGSHEQYF. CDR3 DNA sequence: TGTGCCAGCAGTTTCGGCTCCCACGAGCAGTACTTC.

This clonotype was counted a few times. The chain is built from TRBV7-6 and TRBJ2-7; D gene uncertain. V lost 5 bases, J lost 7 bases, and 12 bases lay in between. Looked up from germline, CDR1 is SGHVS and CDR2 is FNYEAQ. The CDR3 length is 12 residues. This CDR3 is CASSHQTGEQYF. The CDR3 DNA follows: TGTGCCAGCAGCCATCAGACTGGTGAGCAGTACTTC.

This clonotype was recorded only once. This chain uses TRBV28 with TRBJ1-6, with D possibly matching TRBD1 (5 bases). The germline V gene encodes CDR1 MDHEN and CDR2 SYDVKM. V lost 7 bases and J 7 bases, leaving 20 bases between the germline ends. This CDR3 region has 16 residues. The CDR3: CASTLVGSSGNSPLHF. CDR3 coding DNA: TGTGCCAGCACTCTGGTGGGGAGCTCAGGGAATTCACCCCTCCACTTT.

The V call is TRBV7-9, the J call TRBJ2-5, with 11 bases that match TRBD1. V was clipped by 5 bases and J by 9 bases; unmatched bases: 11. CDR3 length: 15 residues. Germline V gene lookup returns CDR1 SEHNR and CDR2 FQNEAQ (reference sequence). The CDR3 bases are TGTGCCAGCAGCGTCCGGGACAGGGGGTTATGGGCCCAGTACTTC. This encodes CASSVRDRGLWAQYF.

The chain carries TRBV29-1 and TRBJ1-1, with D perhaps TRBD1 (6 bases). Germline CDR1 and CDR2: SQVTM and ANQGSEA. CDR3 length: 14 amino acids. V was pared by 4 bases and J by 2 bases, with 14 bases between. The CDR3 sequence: CSVGGQGINTEAFF. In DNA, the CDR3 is TGCAGCGTTGGGGGACAAGGGATAAACACTGAAGCTTTCTTT.

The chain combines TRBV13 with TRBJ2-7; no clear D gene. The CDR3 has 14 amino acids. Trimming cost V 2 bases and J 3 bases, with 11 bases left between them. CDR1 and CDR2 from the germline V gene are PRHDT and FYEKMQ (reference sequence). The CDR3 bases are TGTGCCAGCAGCTTATTCCGACTCTACTACGAGCAGTACTTC. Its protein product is CASSLFRLYYEQYF.

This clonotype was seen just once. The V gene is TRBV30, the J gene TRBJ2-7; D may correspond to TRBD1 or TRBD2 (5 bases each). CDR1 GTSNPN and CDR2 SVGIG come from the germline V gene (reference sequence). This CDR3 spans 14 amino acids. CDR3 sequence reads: CATDPGPISYEQYF. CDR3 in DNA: TGTGCGACGGATCCGGGACCGATCTCCTACGAGCAGTACTTC.

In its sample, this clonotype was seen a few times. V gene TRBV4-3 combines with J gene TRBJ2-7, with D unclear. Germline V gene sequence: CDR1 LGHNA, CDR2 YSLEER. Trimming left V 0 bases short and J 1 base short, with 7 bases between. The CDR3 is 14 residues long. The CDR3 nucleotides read TGCGCCAGCAGCCAAGAGGCGAGATCCTACGAGCAGTACTTC. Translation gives CASSQEARSYEQYF.

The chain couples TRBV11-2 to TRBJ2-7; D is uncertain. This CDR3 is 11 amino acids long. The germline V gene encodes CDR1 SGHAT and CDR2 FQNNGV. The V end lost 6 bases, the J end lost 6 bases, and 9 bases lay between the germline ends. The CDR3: CASRDPLEQYF. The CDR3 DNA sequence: TGTGCCAGCAGGGACCCCCTCGAGCAGTACTTC.

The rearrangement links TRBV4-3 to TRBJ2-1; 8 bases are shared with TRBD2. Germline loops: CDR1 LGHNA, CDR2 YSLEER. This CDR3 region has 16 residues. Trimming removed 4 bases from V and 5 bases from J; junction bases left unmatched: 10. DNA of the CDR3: TGCGCCAGCAGCCCCCGTAGCGGGGAGATTGACAATGAGCAGTTCTTC. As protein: CASSPRSGEIDNEQFF.

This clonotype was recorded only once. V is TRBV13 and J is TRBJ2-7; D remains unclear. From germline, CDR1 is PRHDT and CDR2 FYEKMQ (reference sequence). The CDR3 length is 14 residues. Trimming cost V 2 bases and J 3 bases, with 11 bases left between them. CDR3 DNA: TGTGCCAGCAGCTTAACCGGATCTGGCTACGAGCAGTACTTC. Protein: CASSLTGSGYEQYF.

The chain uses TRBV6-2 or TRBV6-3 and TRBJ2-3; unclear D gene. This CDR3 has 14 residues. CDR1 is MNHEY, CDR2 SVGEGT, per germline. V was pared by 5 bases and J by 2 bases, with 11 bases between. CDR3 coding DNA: TGTGCCAGCAGTCCCCGGCCAAACACAGATACGCAGTATTTT. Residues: CASSPRPNTDTQYF.

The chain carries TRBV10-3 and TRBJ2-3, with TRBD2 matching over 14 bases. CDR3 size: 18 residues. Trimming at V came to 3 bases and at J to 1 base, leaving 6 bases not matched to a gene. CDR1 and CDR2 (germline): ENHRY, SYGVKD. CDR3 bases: TGTGCCATCAGTGATGGGACTAGCGGGAGAGGGGGCACAGATACGCAGTATTTT. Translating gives CAISDGTSGRGGTDTQYF.

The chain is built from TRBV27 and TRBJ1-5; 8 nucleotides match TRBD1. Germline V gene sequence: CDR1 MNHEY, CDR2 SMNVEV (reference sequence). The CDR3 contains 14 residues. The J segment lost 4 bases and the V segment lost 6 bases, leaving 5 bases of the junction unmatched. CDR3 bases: TGTGCCAGCAGGGCTCAGGGGGCGAATCAGCCCCAGCATTTT. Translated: CASRAQGANQPQHF.

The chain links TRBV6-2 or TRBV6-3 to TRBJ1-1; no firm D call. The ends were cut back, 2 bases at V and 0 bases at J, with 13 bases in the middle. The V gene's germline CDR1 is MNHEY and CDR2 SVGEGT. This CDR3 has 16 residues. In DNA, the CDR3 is TGTGCCAGCAGTTACCCCGACGGAACCCTGAACACTGAAGCTTTCTTT. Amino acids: CASSYPDGTLNTEAFF.

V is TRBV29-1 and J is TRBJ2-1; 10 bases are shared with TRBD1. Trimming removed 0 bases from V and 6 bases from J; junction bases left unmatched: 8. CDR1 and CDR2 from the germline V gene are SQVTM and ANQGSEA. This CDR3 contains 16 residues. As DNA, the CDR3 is TGCAGCGTTGAAGATCTCGGGACAGGGGAACCCAATGAGCAGTTCTTC. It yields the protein CSVEDLGTGEPNEQFF.

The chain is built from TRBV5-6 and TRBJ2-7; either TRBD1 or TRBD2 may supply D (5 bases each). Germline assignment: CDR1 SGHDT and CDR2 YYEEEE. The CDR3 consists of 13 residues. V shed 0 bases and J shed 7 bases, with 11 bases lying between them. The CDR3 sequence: CASSLGGRSEQYF. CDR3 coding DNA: TGTGCCAGCAGCTTGGGGGGACGTTCGGAGCAGTACTTC.

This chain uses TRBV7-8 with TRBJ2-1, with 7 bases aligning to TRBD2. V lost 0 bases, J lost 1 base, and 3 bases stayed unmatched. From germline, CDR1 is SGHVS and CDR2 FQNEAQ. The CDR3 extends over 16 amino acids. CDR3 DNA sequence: TGTGCCAGCAGCTTAGCCCAGGGAGGGTCCTACAATGAGCAGTTCTTC. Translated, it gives CASSLAQGGSYNEQFF.

CDR3 in amino acids: CASSDDTAAGTEAFF. CDR3 nucleotide sequence: TGTGCCAGCAGTGATGACACAGCGGCGGGCACTGAAGCTTTCTTT. The gene calls are TRBV6-1 and TRBJ1-1; D gene uncertain. CDR3 length: 15 residues. V shed 3 bases and J shed 4 bases, with 15 bases lying between them. Germline loops: CDR1 MNHNS, CDR2 SASEGT.

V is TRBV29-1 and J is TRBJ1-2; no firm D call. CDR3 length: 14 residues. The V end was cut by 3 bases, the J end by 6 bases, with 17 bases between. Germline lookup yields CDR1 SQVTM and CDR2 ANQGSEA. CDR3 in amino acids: CSVDPPVLQDGYTF. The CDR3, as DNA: TGCAGCGTTGACCCACCCGTCCTTCAAGATGGCTACACCTTC.